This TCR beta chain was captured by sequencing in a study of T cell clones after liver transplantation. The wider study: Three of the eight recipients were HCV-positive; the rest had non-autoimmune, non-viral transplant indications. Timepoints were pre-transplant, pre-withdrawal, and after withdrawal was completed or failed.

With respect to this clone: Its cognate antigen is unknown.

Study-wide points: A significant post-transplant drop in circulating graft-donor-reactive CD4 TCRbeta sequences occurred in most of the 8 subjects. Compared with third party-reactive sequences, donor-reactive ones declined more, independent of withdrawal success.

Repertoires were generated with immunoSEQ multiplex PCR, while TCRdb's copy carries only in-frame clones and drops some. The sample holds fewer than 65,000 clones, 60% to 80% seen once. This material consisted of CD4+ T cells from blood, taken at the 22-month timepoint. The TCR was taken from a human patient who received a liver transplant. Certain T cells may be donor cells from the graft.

CDR3 region: CASSYWTSPTMSDTQYF. The DNA for the CDR3 is TGTGCCAGCAGCTATTGGACTAGCCCTACAATGTCAGATACGCAGTATTTT. The chain joins TRBV7-8 to TRBJ2-3; the match to TRBD2 covers 8 bases. The CDR3 is made up of 17 amino acids. Germline lookup yields CDR1 SGHVS and CDR2 FQNEAQ. Trimming at V came to 4 bases and at J to 4 bases, leaving 13 bases not matched to a gene.